This TCR beta chain was recovered during a study of CD8 T cells in Susac syndrome. The sequenced target, TCR beta, came from blood CD8+ and CD4+ T cells. The Susac syndrome patients fit the recently defined diagnostic criteria for definite or probable disease. A quantity of roughly 0.5 to 1 ug RNA underwent reverse transcription using random hexamers. TCRdb redid the calling of the immunoSEQ multiplex PCR reads with MiXCR, one entry per CDR3 protein. Of around 180,000 distinct CDR3 sequences listed, under 95% are singletons. About this clonotype: Its target is unknown.

Study outcomes and limitations: A relatively small number of individuals underwent TCR sequencing and HLA analysis.

Per germline, CDR1 SNHLY and CDR2 FYNNEI. The CDR3 sequence is 15 residues long. With 7 bases removed from V and 4 bases from J, the gap between germline ends came to 19 bases. The rearrangement uses TRBV2 and TRBJ2-5; D gene ambiguous. Sequencing input: CD4+ T cells from PBMCs. The sequence was collected from a human donor with Susac syndrome. CDR3 region: CASKVTNVARETQYF. CDR3 DNA: TGTGCCAGCAAAGTGACCAACGTCGCTCGAGAGACCCAGTACTTC.